A single sample is the source of the 3 T cell receptor beta chains below, sequenced in a study of T cell changes during pregnancy in multiple sclerosis (dated by TCRdb to about 2019). The method was the immunoSEQ multiplex PCR assay. Drawn from immuneACCESS, this table holds only the in-frame rearrangements with V and J called that TCRdb kept. Clones are partly lost; checked studies trace under half to an unresolved V gene and leave the rest unexplained. In all, the sample holds tens of thousands of clones, and about 91% of those were seen once. Approximately 0.9% of the sample is held by the ten biggest clonotypes. Sequencing was performed on peripheral blood, taken before pregnancy. The receptors originated from a female donor with multiple sclerosis, enrolled in a pregnancy study.

This clone showed up just a few times. The gene calls are TRBV4-2 and TRBJ1-1; TRBD1 aligns across 7 bases. The CDR3 totals 14 residues. Per germline, CDR1 LGHNA and CDR2 YNFKEQ. V lost 3 bases, J lost 5 bases, and 6 bases stayed unmatched. CDR3 loop: CASSQGIRGTEAFF. Here the CDR3 DNA reads TGTGCCAGCAGCCAGGGGATCAGGGGGACTGAAGCTTTCTTT.

The chain couples TRBV7-3 to TRBJ1-1; D is unclear. The CDR3 covers 13 residues. Germline loops: CDR1 SGHTA, CDR2 FQGTGA. Trimming stripped 0 bases from V and 3 bases from J, with 5 bases between. CDR3 bases: TGTGCCAGCAGCTTAACTACGGACACTGAAGCTTTCTTT. Its protein product is CASSLTTDTEAFF. The whole variable domain, filled in from reference TRBV7-3 and TRBJ1-1, reads GAGVSQTPSNKVTEKGKYVELRCDPISGHTALYWYRQSLGQGPEFLIYFQGTGAADDSGLPNDRFFAVRPEGSVSTLKIQRTERGDSAVYLCASSLTTDTEAFFGQGTRLTVV.

This chain links TRBV11-2 with TRBJ1-4; TRBD1 matches 7 bases. This CDR3 is built from 14 residues. Germline V gene lookup returns CDR1 SGHAT and CDR2 FQNNGV. After removal of 5 bases from V and 5 bases from J, the junction contained 5 bases not matched to a gene. CDR3 sequence reads: CASSVPGGNEKLFF. As DNA, the CDR3 is TGTGCCAGCAGCGTTCCAGGGGGGAATGAAAAACTGTTTTTT.